The 21 T cell receptor beta chains listed next were all sequenced from one sample in a study of T cells in localized non-small cell lung cancer. Measured with immunoSEQ multiplex PCR; TCRdb has only the in-frame clones, and not every one. The sample has about 9,600 clones, less than 55% seen once. The sequencing used lymph node tissue, collected before any cancer treatment. These TCRs come from a woman aged 40-75 years with stage I lung adenocarcinoma.

The gene calls are TRBV2 and TRBJ2-3; tentative D call: TRBD2 (6 bases). Trimming pared 8 bases from V and 2 bases from J, leaving 17 bases between. Germline V gene lookup returns CDR1 SNHLY and CDR2 FYNNEI. This CDR3 has 15 residues. CDR3 nucleotides: TGTGCCAGCGTGTCGTCTAGCGAGAACACAGATACGCAGTATTTT. This sequence encodes CASVSSSENTDTQYF.

CDR3: CATRTPNTGELFF. The CDR3 coding sequence is TGTGCCACACGGACTCCCAACACCGGGGAGCTGTTTTTT. The chain employs TRBV19 and TRBJ2-2; possibly TRBD2 for D (5 bases). The CDR3 loop spans 13 amino acids. Germline V gives CDR1 LNHDA, CDR2 SQIVND (reference sequence). Trimming took 10 bases from V and 2 from J, leaving 11 bases between them.

The table lists this clone with a few counts. This rearrangement joins TRBV9 to TRBJ1-3; 7 positions match TRBD1. V was pared by 3 bases and J by 2 bases, with 8 bases of the junction left unmatched. The CDR3 length is 16 residues. Germline values: CDR1 SGDLS, CDR2 YYNGEE. The CDR3 coding sequence is TGTGCCAGCAGCGCTCCAGGGGGTACCCCTGGAAACACCATATATTTT. Translated: CASSAPGGTPGNTIYF.

J is TRBJ2-5 and V is TRBV18, with TRBD1 identical over 7 bases. With 3 bases clipped from V and 6 bases from J, the junction kept 13 bases outside the gene matches. This CDR3 is built from 16 residues. CDR1 and CDR2 from the germline V gene are KGHSH and LQKENI. The CDR3 here is CASSPAPGQSGKTQYF. CDR3 bases: TGTGCCAGCTCACCCGCGCCGGGACAGAGTGGAAAGACCCAGTACTTC.

The chain carries TRBV19 and TRBJ2-4, with D hard to call. Per the germline V gene, CDR1 is LNHDA and CDR2 is SQIVND (reference sequence). The CDR3 consists of 12 residues. V dropped 7 bases and J dropped 3 bases, with 7 bases sitting between them. The chain's CDR3 is CASTGSKNIQYF. For the CDR3, the DNA is TGTGCCAGTACCGGTAGCAAAAACATTCAGTACTTC.

The chain combines TRBV28 with TRBJ2-3; D is unresolved. The V gene lost 4 bases and the J gene lost 2 bases, with 16 bases spanning the gap. From germline, CDR1 is MDHEN and CDR2 SYDVKM. This CDR3 contains 16 residues. This chain's CDR3 is CASSSSRVAHTDTQYF. Written as DNA, the CDR3 is TGTGCCAGCAGTTCGTCCCGGGTCGCTCACACAGATACGCAGTATTTT.

This clone appeared a few times. The chain couples TRBV11-3 to TRBJ2-1; maybe TRBD2 (6 bases). The germline V gene has CDR1 SGHNT and CDR2 YENEEA. Trimming cost V 5 bases and J 0 bases, with 17 bases left between them. The CDR3 runs to 17 residues. This CDR3 reads CASSGRERAGSYNEQFF. The CDR3 DNA follows: TGTGCCAGCAGCGGCAGGGAGCGGGCCGGCTCCTACAATGAGCAGTTCTTC. The full variable domain, its missing parts supplied by reference TRBV11-3 and TRBJ2-1, is EAGVVQSPRYKIIEKKQPVAFWCNPISGHNTLYWYLQNLGQGPELLIRYENEEAVDDSQLPKDRFSAERLKGVDSTLKIQPAELGDSAVYLCASSGRERAGSYNEQFFGPGTRLTVL.

The chain has TRBV6-8 and TRBJ2-7; D unresolved. CDR1 MNHGY and CDR2 SAAAGT come from the germline V gene. The CDR3 length is 13 residues. Trimming took off 5 bases at V and 3 bases at J, with 11 bases between the two ends. The CDR3 coding sequence is TGTGCCAGCAGTGAGGTGGTGGGCTACGAGCAGTACTTC. As protein: CASSEVVGYEQYF.

Within the sample, this clone is medium-sized. V and J are TRBV1 and TRBJ2-7; the table's D call, TRBD1, has no DNA check behind it. TRBV1 is a pseudogene locus. The length of the CDR3 is 14 residues. CDR3 amino acids: CASSQDSGMGEQYF. The CDR3 DNA reads TGCGCCAGCAGCCAAGATTCAGGGATGGGCGAGCAGTACTTC.

This clone appeared a few times. V gene TRBV9 combines with J gene TRBJ2-7; D not certain. The CDR3 extends over 14 amino acids. CDR1 SGDLS and CDR2 YYNGEE come from the germline V gene. Trimming took 5 bases from V and 2 from J, leaving 14 bases between them. CDR3 region: CASSEVSPTYEQYF. In DNA form, the CDR3 reads TGTGCCAGCAGTGAGGTGAGCCCTACCTACGAGCAGTACTTC.

The V call is TRBV19, the J call TRBJ1-2; 10 bases map to TRBD1. The CDR3 has 17 amino acids. Germline CDR1 is LNHDA and CDR2 is SQIVND (reference sequence). J gave up 2 bases and V 6 bases, and 12 bases lay outside the gene matches. The CDR3, as DNA: TGTGCCAGTAGCCCCGGGACAGGGGTCCTCTCCAACTATGGCTACACCTTC. Its translation is CASSPGTGVLSNYGYTF.

The V call is TRBV29-1, the J call TRBJ2-7; 9 nucleotides line up with TRBD1. J was trimmed by 3 bases and V by 5 bases; bases with no gene match: 5. This CDR3 region has 13 residues. CDR1 and CDR2 (germline): SQVTM, ANQGSEA. The CDR3 reads CSVTRDRVYEQYF. As DNA, the CDR3 is TGCAGCGTTACCCGGGACAGGGTCTACGAGCAGTACTTC.

The CDR3: CASSSRTEGNEKLFF. For the CDR3, the DNA is TGTGCCAGCAGCTCTCGGACGGAGGGTAATGAAAAACTGTTTTTT. The rearrangement uses TRBV11-1 and TRBJ1-4; D gene uncertain. This CDR3 region has 15 residues. CDR1 is SGHAT, CDR2 FQDESV, per germline (reference sequence). Trimming removed 4 bases at V and 4 bases at J, with 13 bases between.

This clone occurred a few times. The chain combines TRBV9 with TRBJ1-2, with D maybe TRBD1 (5 bases). The V gene lost 2 bases and the J gene lost 4 bases, with 6 bases spanning the gap. The germline V gene has CDR1 SGDLS and CDR2 YYNGEE. The CDR3 length is 12 residues. This CDR3 reads CASSVDSYGYTF. In DNA form, the CDR3 reads TGTGCCAGCAGCGTCGACAGCTATGGCTACACCTTC.

The genes are TRBV6-8 and TRBJ1-1; 11 positions match TRBD1. The V segment lost 7 bases and the J segment 7 bases; nucleotides outside the gene matches: 11. Germline CDR1 is MNHGY and CDR2 is SAAAGT. This CDR3 is 15 amino acids long. The CDR3: CASNPGQGVRIEAFF. For the CDR3, the DNA is TGTGCCAGCAATCCGGGACAGGGGGTTCGCATTGAAGCTTTCTTT.

This chain links TRBV6-8 with TRBJ1-1; D is unresolved. The V end lost 5 bases, the J end lost 1 base, and 14 bases lay between the germline ends. The CDR3 is 15 amino acids. Per the germline V gene, CDR1 is MNHGY and CDR2 is SAAAGT. CDR3 residues: CASSSWETGNTEAFF. Written as DNA, the CDR3 is TGTGCCAGCAGTAGCTGGGAGACGGGGAACACTGAAGCTTTCTTT.

The chain carries TRBV30 and TRBJ2-7; D possibly uses TRBD1 or TRBD2 (6 bases each). Trimming left V 1 base short and J 1 base short, with 14 bases between. The CDR3 runs 15 residues. Germline V gene sequence: CDR1 GTSNPN, CDR2 SVGIG (reference sequence). The DNA of the CDR3 is TGTGCCTGGAGTGCGAGGGGGGCAGGGTCCTACGAGCAGTACTTC. Its translation is CAWSARGAGSYEQYF.

This clone was picked up a small number of times. The gene calls are TRBV19 and TRBJ2-3, with no clear D. V shed 4 bases and J shed 2 bases, with 7 bases lying between them. There are 13 residues in the CDR3. Germline values: CDR1 LNHDA, CDR2 SQIVND (reference sequence). The CDR3 reads CASSTRNTDTQYF. The CDR3, as DNA: TGTGCCAGTAGTACGCGGAACACAGATACGCAGTATTTT.

The table lists this clone with a few counts. The chain is built from TRBV11-3 and TRBJ1-1; D ambiguous. The CDR3 spans 15 residues. V shed 7 bases and J shed 0 bases, with 15 bases lying between them. Germline CDR1 is SGHNT and CDR2 is YENEEA. Here the CDR3 reads CASTSIRSLNTEAFF. Written as DNA, the CDR3 is TGTGCCAGCACCTCGATCAGGAGCTTGAACACTGAAGCTTTCTTT.

The chain has TRBV6-8 and TRBJ1-1; the D is unclear. Per the germline V gene, CDR1 is MNHGY and CDR2 is SAAAGT. This CDR3 has 12 residues. The V end was cut by 4 bases, the J end by 7 bases, with 10 bases between. As DNA, the CDR3 is TGTGCCAGCAGTTCAATCCTCTTTGAAGCTTTCTTT. Residues: CASSSILFEAFF.

This rearrangement joins TRBV11-3 to TRBJ1-6; 11 bases are shared with TRBD1. In germline, CDR1 is SGHNT, CDR2 YENEEA. The J segment lost 6 bases and the V segment lost 8 bases, leaving 6 bases of the junction unmatched. This CDR3 is 15 amino acids long. CDR3 bases: TGTGCCAGCTCAAGGGGGACAGGGGGTAATTCACCCCTCCACTTT. Translating it yields CASSRGTGGNSPLHF.